These 3 T cell receptor beta chains originate from one sample sequenced in a study of T cells in localized non-small cell lung cancer. Sequencing used immunoSEQ multiplex PCR; TCRdb keeps in-frame clones, though not all of them. The repertoire includes 78,000 or so clones, 80% to 90% of them detected once, and approximately 3% sits in the top ten. Sequencing used peripheral blood, obtained before any cancer treatment. These receptors all stem from a man between 40 and 70 years old with stage I lung adenocarcinoma.

The chain combines TRBV18 with TRBJ2-7; no clear D. Trimming cost V 5 bases and J 2 bases, with 10 bases left between them. This CDR3 spans 13 amino acids. The germline V gene has CDR1 KGHSH and CDR2 LQKENI. The CDR3 nucleotides are TGTGCCAGCTCAGAAAGTCTGACCTACGAGCAGTACTTC. It translates to CASSESLTYEQYF.

The chain joins TRBV15 to TRBJ2-1; D is unclear. V lost 5 bases to trimming and J lost 8 bases, with 13 bases between them. Germline lookup yields CDR1 LNHNV and CDR2 YYDKDF (reference sequence). CDR3 size: 13 residues. The CDR3 sequence is CATSPRLGYEQFF. The CDR3 nucleotides read TGTGCCACCAGCCCCCGCCTAGGTTATGAGCAGTTCTTC.

By proportion, this clone is medium-sized (0.01 to 0.1%). The same CDR3 also results from other DNA sequences found in this sample. The V and J genes are TRBV30 and TRBJ1-6; the D gene is possibly TRBD1 (5 bases). CDR3 length: 14 amino acids. Trimming took 4 bases from V and 7 from J, leaving 14 bases between them. CDR1 and CDR2 (germline): GTSNPN, SVGIG (reference sequence). CDR3 coding DNA: TGTGCCTGGAATGTGGGGGGAGGGAATTCACCCCTCCACTTT. It specifies CAWNVGGGNSPLHF.